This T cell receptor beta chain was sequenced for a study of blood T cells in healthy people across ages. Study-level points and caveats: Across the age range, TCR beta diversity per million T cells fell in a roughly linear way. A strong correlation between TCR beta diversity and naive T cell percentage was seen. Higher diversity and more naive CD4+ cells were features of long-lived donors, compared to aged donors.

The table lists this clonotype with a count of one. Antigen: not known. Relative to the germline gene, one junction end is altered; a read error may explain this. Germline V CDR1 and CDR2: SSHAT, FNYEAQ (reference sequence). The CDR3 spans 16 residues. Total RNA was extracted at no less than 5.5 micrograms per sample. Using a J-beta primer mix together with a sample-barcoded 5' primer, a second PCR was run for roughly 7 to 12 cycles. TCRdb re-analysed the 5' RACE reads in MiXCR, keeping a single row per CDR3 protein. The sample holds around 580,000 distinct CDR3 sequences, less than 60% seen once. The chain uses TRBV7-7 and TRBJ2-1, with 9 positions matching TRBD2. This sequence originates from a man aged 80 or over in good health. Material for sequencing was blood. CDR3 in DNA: TGTGCTAGCAGCTTAGGTGTAGCGGGGGAACGGGGTGAGCAGTTCTTC. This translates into CASSLGVAGERGEQFF.